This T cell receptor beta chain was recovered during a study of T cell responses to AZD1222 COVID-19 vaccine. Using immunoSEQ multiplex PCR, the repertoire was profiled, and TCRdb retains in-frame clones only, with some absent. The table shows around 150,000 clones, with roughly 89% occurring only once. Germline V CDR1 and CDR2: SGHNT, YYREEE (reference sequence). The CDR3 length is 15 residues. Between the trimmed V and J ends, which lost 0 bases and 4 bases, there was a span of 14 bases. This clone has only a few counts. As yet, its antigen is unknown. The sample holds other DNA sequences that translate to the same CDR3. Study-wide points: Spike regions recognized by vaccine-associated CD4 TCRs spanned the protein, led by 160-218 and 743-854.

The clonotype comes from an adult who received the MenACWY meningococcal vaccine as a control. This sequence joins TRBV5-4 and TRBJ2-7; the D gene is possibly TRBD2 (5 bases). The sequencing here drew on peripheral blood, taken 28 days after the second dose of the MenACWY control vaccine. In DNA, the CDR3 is TGTGCCAGCAGCTTGGAAGGACCGAGAGGGTACGAGCAGTACTTC. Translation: CASSLEGPRGYEQYF.